Listed here are 29 T cell receptor beta chains from one sample, sequenced in a study of cytomegalovirus exposure and HLA in healthy donors (TCRdb year 2017). The library relied on the immunoSEQ multiplex PCR assay. For the multiplex PCR, a mixture combining 60 forward primers for TCR Vbeta segments and 13 reverse primers for TCR Jbeta segments was used. This is the immuneACCESS table as TCRdb keeps it, with only in-frame sequences that have V and J called. A part of the clones is gone; compared with another copy, unresolved V genes explain less than half, and the rest is unexplained. This sample gives fewer than 140,000 clones in total; 70% to 80% of them show up just once. 0.79% of the sample comes from the top ten. The sequenced sample was PBMCs. The receptors here all came from a boy aged 5-17 years in good health and CMV-seronegative.

This clone showed up just a few times. The chain carries TRBV6-1 and TRBJ2-7, with D hard to call. Looked up from germline, CDR1 is MNHNS and CDR2 is SASEGT. Trimming removed 2 bases from V and 4 bases from J, with 6 bases in between. The CDR3 has 12 residues. As DNA, the CDR3 is TGTGCCAGCAGTGAAATGCGGTACGAGCAGTACTTC. Its translation is CASSEMRYEQYF.

This chain uses TRBV28 with TRBJ2-7; no definite D call. Germline V gives CDR1 MDHEN, CDR2 SYDVKM. The V end was cut by 3 bases, the J end by 5 bases, with 8 bases between. The CDR3 has 12 amino acids. The CDR3 DNA sequence: TGTGCCAGCAGTTTTGCCCAGAACGAGCAGTACTTC. Residues: CASSFAQNEQYF.

This sequence joins TRBV6-6 and TRBJ2-1, with 10 bases lining up with TRBD2. The V and J ends lost 6 bases and 5 bases, in that order; junction bases with no gene match: 7. Looked up from germline, CDR1 is MNHNY and CDR2 is SVGAGI (reference sequence). The CDR3 length is 15 residues. CDR3 protein: CASRSSGGFDNEQFF. The DNA for the CDR3 is TGTGCCAGCAGAAGTAGCGGGGGGTTTGACAATGAGCAGTTCTTC.

This clone occurred a few times. This chain links TRBV19 with TRBJ1-2; D is undetermined. The V and J ends lost 1 base and 3 bases respectively, with 15 bases between them. Germline V lookup: CDR1 LNHDA, CDR2 SQIVND (reference sequence). The CDR3 totals 16 residues. DNA of the CDR3: TGTGCCAGTAGTATAGGTTCGAGGAGAGGTGACTATGGCTACACCTTC. The encoded protein is CASSIGSRRGDYGYTF.

The table lists this clone with a few counts. This rearrangement joins TRBV4-1 to TRBJ2-1, with D unclear. Germline loops: CDR1 MGHRA, CDR2 YSYEKL. The CDR3 loop spans 13 amino acids. With 6 bases removed from V and 4 bases from J, the gap between germline ends came to 10 bases. For the CDR3, the DNA is TGCGCCAGCAGTCAGCGTTATTACAATGAGCAGTTCTTC. Its translation: CASSQRYYNEQFF.

The chain links TRBV9 to TRBJ2-5; 9 bases line up with TRBD2. The CDR3 is 15 residues long. CDR1 and CDR2 from the germline V gene are SGDLS and YYNGEE. Losses at the gene ends were 6 bases for V and 5 bases for J; bases not matched to a gene: 11. CDR3 sequence reads: CASTPGGGARETQYF. DNA of the CDR3: TGTGCCAGCACCCCTGGCGGGGGGGCCCGTGAGACCCAGTACTTC. The full variable domain, rest sourced from reference TRBV9 and TRBJ2-5, is DSGVTQTPKHLITATGQRVTLRCSPRSGDLSVYWYQQSLDQGLQFLIQYYNGEERAKGNILERFSAQQFPDLHSELNLSSLELGDSALYFCASTPGGGARETQYFGPGTRLLVL.

The CDR3 DNA reads as TGTGCCAGCAGCTTAGACCGGGACACTGAAGCTTTCTTT. Amino acid sequence: CASSLDRDTEAFF. The chain carries TRBV7-2 and TRBJ1-1, with D uncertain. The germline V gene has CDR1 SGHTA and CDR2 FQGNSA. Trimming shortened V by 1 base and J by 3 bases, and 6 bases separated the two germline ends. The CDR3 has 13 residues.

The DNA for the CDR3 is TGTGCCAGCAGCTTGGCCGGAGATACGCAGTATTTT. Protein product: CASSLAGDTQYF. The chain uses TRBV5-6 and TRBJ2-3; D is uncertain. Trimming removed 0 bases at V and 5 bases at J, with 4 bases between. The CDR3 runs 12 residues. CDR1 and CDR2 (germline): SGHDT, YYEEEE.

The chain joins TRBV30 to TRBJ1-1, with no clear D. CDR3 length: 10 residues. Looked up from germline, CDR1 is GTSNPN and CDR2 is SVGIG (reference sequence). Between the trimmed V and J ends, which lost 1 base and 8 bases, there was a span of 5 bases. The CDR3 DNA reads as TGTGCCTGGAGTGGGCGGGAAGCTTTCTTT. This translates into CAWSGREAFF.

The sample holds a few counts of this clone. The chain combines TRBV18 with TRBJ1-2; TRBD1 is a possible D gene (5 bases). Germline loops: CDR1 KGHSH, CDR2 LQKENI. The germline V and J ends were trimmed by 0 bases and 6 bases, with 8 bases remaining between them. The CDR3 is 13 amino acids. CDR3 coding DNA: TGTGCCAGCTCACCACCGTTAGGGGATGGCTACACCTTC. It encodes CASSPPLGDGYTF.

The CDR3 protein is CSVVGTGEVAFF. The DNA of the CDR3 is TGCAGCGTTGTCGGAACAGGGGAGGTAGCTTTCTTT. The chain couples TRBV29-1 to TRBJ1-1; TRBD1 matches at 7 bases. The germline V gene encodes CDR1 SQVTM and CDR2 ANQGSEA. J lost 10 bases, V lost 4 bases, and 9 bases had no gene match. The CDR3 is 12 residues long.

This clone appeared a few times. This chain uses TRBV30 with TRBJ2-7; the match to TRBD1 covers 8 bases. CDR1 is GTSNPN and CDR2 is SVGIG in the germline V gene (reference sequence). CDR3 length: 13 amino acids. The V and J ends lost 0 bases and 6 bases, in that order; junction bases with no gene match: 4. The CDR3 spells CAWSVIRGPEQYF. In DNA form, the CDR3 reads TGTGCCTGGAGTGTAATCAGGGGGCCCGAGCAGTACTTC.

V usage is TRBV21-1 and J usage is TRBJ1-1; the table assigns TRBD1, which was not confirmed against the DNA. TRBV21-1 is an annotated pseudogene. The CDR3 loop spans 13 amino acids. CDR3 loop: CAGSDRDGTEAFF. CDR3 nucleotide sequence: TGTGCCGGTTCTGACAGGGATGGGACTGAAGCTTTCTTT.

This chain joins TRBV28 and TRBJ1-6; 8 positions agree with TRBD1. The germline CDR1 and CDR2 sequences are MDHEN and SYDVKM. V trimming: 2 bases; J trimming: 7 bases; junction bases outside the gene matches: 10. The CDR3 consists of 17 residues. The CDR3 loop reads CASSLRWTGSPNSPLHF. CDR3 nucleotide sequence: TGTGCCAGCAGTTTAAGGTGGACAGGGAGTCCAAATTCACCCCTCCACTTT.

This clone appeared a single time. The chain couples TRBV9 to TRBJ2-3, with 9 positions matching TRBD1. V lost 4 bases to trimming and J lost 2 bases; unmatched junction nucleotides: 5. This CDR3 is 15 amino acids long. The germline gives CDR1 SGDLS, CDR2 YYNGEE. CDR3 loop: CASSPRDRATDTQYF. DNA for the CDR3: TGTGCCAGCAGCCCCCGGGACAGGGCCACAGATACGCAGTATTTT.

J is TRBJ2-7 and V is TRBV14; D ambiguous. V dropped 4 bases and J dropped 3 bases, with 10 bases sitting between them. The CDR3 runs to 13 residues. CDR1 and CDR2 from the germline V gene are SGHDN and FVKESK. Written as DNA, the CDR3 is TGTGCCAGCAGCCGAGGAAACCTCTACGAGCAGTACTTC. Protein: CASSRGNLYEQYF.

This clone occurred a few times. V gene TRBV6-5 combines with J gene TRBJ2-5; no clear D. The CDR3 extends over 14 amino acids. The germline V and J ends were trimmed by 7 bases and 1 base, with 13 bases remaining between them. Germline V gene sequence: CDR1 MNHEY, CDR2 SVGAGI. The CDR3 reads CASTFSGPQETQYF. The CDR3 bases are TGTGCCAGCACCTTTTCTGGGCCCCAAGAGACCCAGTACTTC.

This clone occurred a few times. The CDR3 loop reads CASSSQRGGNYEQYF. CDR3 coding DNA: TGTGCCAGCAGCTCCCAGCGGGGGGGGAACTACGAGCAGTACTTC. This sequence joins TRBV7-6 and TRBJ2-7; 10 bases align to TRBD2. This CDR3 comprises 15 residues. The germline CDR1 and CDR2 sequences are SGHVS and FNYEAQ. Trimming cost V 4 bases and J 3 bases; bases outside gene matches: 6.

The chain links TRBV11-3 to TRBJ2-1; no clear D. The CDR3 is made up of 15 amino acids. With 5 bases removed from V and 3 bases from J, the gap between germline ends came to 14 bases. Germline-derived CDR1 and CDR2 are SGHNT and YENEEA. As DNA, the CDR3 is TGTGCCAGCAGCCTTACCGGGTTTCTCTACAATGAGCAGTTCTTC. As protein: CASSLTGFLYNEQFF.

J is TRBJ2-3 and V is TRBV2; 11 bases align to TRBD2. Per the germline V gene, CDR1 is SNHLY and CDR2 is FYNNEI. The CDR3 consists of 16 residues. V lost 6 bases and J lost 6; bases outside the gene matches: 11. The DNA for the CDR3 is TGTGCCAGCAGGGGACAACAGGCTAGCGGGAGGGATACGCAGTATTTT. As protein: CASRGQQASGRDTQYF.

The chain combines TRBV6-6 with TRBJ2-3; D is unresolved. The CDR3 is 15 residues long. With 10 bases removed from V and 0 bases from J, the gap between germline ends came to 17 bases. Germline assignment: CDR1 MNHNY and CDR2 SVGAGI (reference sequence). The DNA for the CDR3 is TGTGCCACCTACCGCGGAACATTTAGCACAGATACGCAGTATTTT. Translated, it gives CATYRGTFSTDTQYF.

CDR3: CASSVLAGGALQFF. In DNA form, the CDR3 reads TGTGCCAGCAGTGTCTTGGCCGGGGGGGCCCTTCAGTTCTTC. The genes are TRBV6-1 and TRBJ2-1; TRBD2 agrees at 8 bases. The germline gives CDR1 MNHNS, CDR2 SASEGT. Trimming cost V 4 bases and J 13 bases; bases outside gene matches: 12. CDR3 length: 14 amino acids.

This clone was counted a single time. The chain links TRBV30 to TRBJ2-2; 8 nucleotides align to TRBD1. CDR1 is GTSNPN, CDR2 SVGIG, per germline (reference sequence). The CDR3 is 16 amino acids. Trimming at V came to 0 bases and at J to 7 bases, leaving 10 bases not matched to a gene. This CDR3 is CAWSVYSLDRDGELFF. In DNA, the CDR3 is TGTGCCTGGAGTGTATACTCCTTGGACAGGGACGGGGAGCTGTTTTTT.

The chain uses TRBV30 and TRBJ2-3; tentatively, D is TRBD2 (5 bases). V lost 6 bases, J lost 2 bases, and 15 bases lay in between. CDR1 is GTSNPN and CDR2 is SVGIG in the germline V gene (reference sequence). The CDR3 extends over 14 amino acids. The CDR3 region has the DNA TGTGCCTGCACTGACTATCCACACACAGATACGCAGTATTTT. It codes for CACTDYPHTDTQYF.

This rearrangement joins TRBV6-5 to TRBJ1-2, with 7 bases that match TRBD1. V lost 4 bases to trimming and J lost 7 bases; unmatched junction nucleotides: 6. CDR3 length: 13 amino acids. Germline V lookup: CDR1 MNHEY, CDR2 SVGAGI. CDR3 nucleotides: TGTGCCAGCAGTTTAGGGACAGTCGGTGGCTACACCTTC. Its translation: CASSLGTVGGYTF.

The gene calls are TRBV20-1 and TRBJ1-1; TRBD1 aligns across 7 bases. Germline lookup yields CDR1 DFQATT and CDR2 SNEGSKA (reference sequence). This CDR3 has 11 amino acids. V was clipped by 0 bases and J by 11 bases; unmatched bases: 3. The CDR3 is CSARETGFAFF. In DNA form, the CDR3 reads TGCAGTGCTAGAGAGACAGGGTTCGCTTTCTTT.

The chain links TRBV19 to TRBJ2-7; D gene ambiguous. Germline lookup yields CDR1 LNHDA and CDR2 SQIVND (reference sequence). This CDR3 is built from 14 residues. The V and J ends lost 7 bases and 4 bases respectively, with 17 bases between them. The CDR3 DNA reads as TGTGCCAGTAAAGTTTCCGGGTTTGATTACGAGCAGTACTTC. The encoded protein is CASKVSGFDYEQYF.

The chain links TRBV5-1 to TRBJ1-1, with D tentatively TRBD1 (5 bases). The CDR3 extends over 14 amino acids. Germline V gene lookup returns CDR1 SGHRS and CDR2 YFSETQ. V shed 4 bases and J shed 1 base, with 11 bases lying between them. CDR3 nucleotides: TGCGCCAGCAGCCGTGCGGGGGGGAACACTGAAGCTTTCTTT. Translation: CASSRAGGNTEAFF.

The gene calls are TRBV5-1 and TRBJ1-5; a weak D match, TRBD1 (5 bases). This CDR3 is 14 amino acids long. V was pared by 0 bases and J by 6 bases, with 10 bases between. Per germline, CDR1 SGHRS and CDR2 YFSETQ. CDR3: CASSLAGGGQPQHF. The CDR3 nucleotides are TGCGCCAGCAGCTTGGCCGGGGGGGGTCAGCCCCAGCATTTT.